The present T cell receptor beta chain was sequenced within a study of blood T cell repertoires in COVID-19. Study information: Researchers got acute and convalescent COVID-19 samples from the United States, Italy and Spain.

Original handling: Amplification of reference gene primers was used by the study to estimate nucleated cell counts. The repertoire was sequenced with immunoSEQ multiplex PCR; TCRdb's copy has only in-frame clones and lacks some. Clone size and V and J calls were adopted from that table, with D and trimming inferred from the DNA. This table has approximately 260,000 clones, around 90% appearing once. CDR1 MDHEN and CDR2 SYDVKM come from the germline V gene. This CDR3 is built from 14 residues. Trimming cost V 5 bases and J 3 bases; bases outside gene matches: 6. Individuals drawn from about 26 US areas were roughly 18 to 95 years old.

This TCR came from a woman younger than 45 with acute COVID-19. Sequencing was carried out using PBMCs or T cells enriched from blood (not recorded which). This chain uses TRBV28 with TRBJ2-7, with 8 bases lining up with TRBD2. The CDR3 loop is CASSQTSVYYEQYF. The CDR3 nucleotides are TGTGCCAGCAGTCAGACTAGCGTCTACTACGAGCAGTACTTC.